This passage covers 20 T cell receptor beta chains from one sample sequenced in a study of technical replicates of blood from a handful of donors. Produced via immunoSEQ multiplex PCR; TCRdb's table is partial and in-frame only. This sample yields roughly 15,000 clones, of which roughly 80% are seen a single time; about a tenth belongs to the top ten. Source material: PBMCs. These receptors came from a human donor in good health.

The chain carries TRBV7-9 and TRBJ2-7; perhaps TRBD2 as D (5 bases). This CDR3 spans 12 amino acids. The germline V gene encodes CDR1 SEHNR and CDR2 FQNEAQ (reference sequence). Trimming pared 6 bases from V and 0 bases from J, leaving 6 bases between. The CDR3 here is CASRRDSYEQYF. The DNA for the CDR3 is TGTGCCAGCAGGAGGGACTCCTACGAGCAGTACTTC.

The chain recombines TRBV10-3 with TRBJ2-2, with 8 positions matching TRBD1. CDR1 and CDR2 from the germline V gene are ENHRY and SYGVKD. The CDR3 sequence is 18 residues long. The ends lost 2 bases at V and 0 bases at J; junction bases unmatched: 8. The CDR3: CAISERGTGRANTGELFF. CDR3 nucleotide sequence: TGTGCCATCAGTGAGAGGGGGACAGGACGGGCGAACACCGGGGAGCTGTTTTTT.

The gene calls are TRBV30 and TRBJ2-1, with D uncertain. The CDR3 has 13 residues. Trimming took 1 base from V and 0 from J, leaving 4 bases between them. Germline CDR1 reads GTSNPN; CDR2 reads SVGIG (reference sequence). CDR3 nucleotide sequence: TGTGCCTGGAGTGAGAGCTCCTACAATGAGCAGTTCTTC. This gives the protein CAWSESSYNEQFF.

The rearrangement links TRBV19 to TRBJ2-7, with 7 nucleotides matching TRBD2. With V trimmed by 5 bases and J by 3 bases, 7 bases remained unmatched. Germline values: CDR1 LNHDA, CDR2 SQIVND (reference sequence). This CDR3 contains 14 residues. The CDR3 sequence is CASSPRLAVYEQYF. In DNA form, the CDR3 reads TGTGCCAGTAGTCCCCGACTAGCAGTCTACGAGCAGTACTTC.

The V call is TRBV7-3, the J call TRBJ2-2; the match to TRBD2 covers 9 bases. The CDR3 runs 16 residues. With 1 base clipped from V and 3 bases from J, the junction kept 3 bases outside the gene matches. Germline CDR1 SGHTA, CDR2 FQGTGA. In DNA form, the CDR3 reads TGTGCCAGCAGCTTAAGCGGGAGGGAGGACACCGGGGAGCTGTTTTTT. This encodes CASSLSGREDTGELFF.

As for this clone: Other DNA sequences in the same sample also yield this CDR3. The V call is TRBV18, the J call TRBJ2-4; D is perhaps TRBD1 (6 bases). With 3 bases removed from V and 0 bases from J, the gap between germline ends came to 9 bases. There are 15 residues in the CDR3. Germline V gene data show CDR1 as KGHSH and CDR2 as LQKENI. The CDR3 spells CASSPDSLAKNIQYF. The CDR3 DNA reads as TGTGCCAGCTCACCGGACAGTCTAGCCAAAAACATTCAGTACTTC.

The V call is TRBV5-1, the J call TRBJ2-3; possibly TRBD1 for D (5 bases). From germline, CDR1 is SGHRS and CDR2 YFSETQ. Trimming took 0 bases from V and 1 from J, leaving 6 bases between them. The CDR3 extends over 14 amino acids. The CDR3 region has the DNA TGCGCCAGCAGCTTGGTACAGGGCACAGATACGCAGTATTTT. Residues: CASSLVQGTDTQYF.

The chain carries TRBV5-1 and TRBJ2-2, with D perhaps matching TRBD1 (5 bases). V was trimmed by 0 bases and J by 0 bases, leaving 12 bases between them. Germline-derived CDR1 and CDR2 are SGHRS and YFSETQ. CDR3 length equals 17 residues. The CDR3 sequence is CASSLAQGSANTGELFF. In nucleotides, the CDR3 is TGCGCCAGCAGCTTGGCCCAGGGTTCTGCGAACACCGGGGAGCTGTTTTTT.

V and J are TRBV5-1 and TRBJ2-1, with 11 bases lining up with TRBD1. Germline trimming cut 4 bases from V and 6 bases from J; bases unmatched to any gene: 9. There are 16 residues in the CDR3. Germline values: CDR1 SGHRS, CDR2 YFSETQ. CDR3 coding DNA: TGCGCCAGCAGCGCGAGACCCGGGACAGGGGGCAATGAGCAGTTCTTC. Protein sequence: CASSARPGTGGNEQFF.

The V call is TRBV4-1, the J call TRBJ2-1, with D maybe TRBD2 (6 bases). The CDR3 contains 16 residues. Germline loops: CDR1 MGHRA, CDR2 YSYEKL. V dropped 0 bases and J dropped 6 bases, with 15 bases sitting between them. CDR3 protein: CASSQDLGLPGNEQFF. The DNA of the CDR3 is TGCGCCAGCAGCCAAGATCTGGGACTCCCAGGCAATGAGCAGTTCTTC.

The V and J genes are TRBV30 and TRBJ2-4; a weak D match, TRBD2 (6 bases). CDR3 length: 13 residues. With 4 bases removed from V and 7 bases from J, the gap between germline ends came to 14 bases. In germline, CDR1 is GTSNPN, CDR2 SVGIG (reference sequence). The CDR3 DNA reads TGTGCCTGGAAGGGGACCGGAGGGAACATTCAGTACTTC. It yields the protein CAWKGTGGNIQYF.

CDR3 sequence reads: CASSSIPSTSGYEQYF. The CDR3 DNA sequence: TGTGCCAGCAGCTCAATCCCCTCGACTAGCGGTTACGAGCAGTACTTC. The gene calls are TRBV7-8 and TRBJ2-7; 9 bases fit TRBD2. Trimming cost V 4 bases and J 4 bases; bases outside gene matches: 11. Germline loops: CDR1 SGHVS, CDR2 FQNEAQ. This CDR3 comprises 16 residues.

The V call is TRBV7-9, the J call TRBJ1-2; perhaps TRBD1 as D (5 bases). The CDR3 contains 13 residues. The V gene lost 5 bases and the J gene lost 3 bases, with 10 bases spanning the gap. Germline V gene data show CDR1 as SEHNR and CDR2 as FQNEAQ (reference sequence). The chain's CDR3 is CASSPGTDYGYTF. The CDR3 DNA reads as TGTGCCAGCAGCCCCGGGACTGACTATGGCTACACCTTC. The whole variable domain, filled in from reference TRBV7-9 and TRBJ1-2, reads DTGVSQNPRHKITKRGQNVTFRCDPISEHNRLYWYRQTLGQGPEFLTYFQNEAQLEKSRLLSDRFSAERPKGSFSTLEIQRTEQGDSAMYLCASSPGTDYGYTFGSGTRLTVV.

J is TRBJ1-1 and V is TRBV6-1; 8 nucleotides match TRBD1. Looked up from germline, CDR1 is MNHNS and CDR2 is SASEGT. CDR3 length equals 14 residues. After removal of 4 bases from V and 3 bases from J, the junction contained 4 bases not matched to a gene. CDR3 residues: CASSGLQGDTEAFF. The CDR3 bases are TGTGCCAGCAGTGGTTTACAGGGGGACACTGAAGCTTTCTTT.

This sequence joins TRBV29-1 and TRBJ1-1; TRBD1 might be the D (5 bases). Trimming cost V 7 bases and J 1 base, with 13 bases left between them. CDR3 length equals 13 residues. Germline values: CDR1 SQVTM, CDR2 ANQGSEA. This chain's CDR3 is CSARPGGNTEAFF. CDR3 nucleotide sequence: TGCAGCGCCCGCCCGGGGGGGAACACTGAAGCTTTCTTT.

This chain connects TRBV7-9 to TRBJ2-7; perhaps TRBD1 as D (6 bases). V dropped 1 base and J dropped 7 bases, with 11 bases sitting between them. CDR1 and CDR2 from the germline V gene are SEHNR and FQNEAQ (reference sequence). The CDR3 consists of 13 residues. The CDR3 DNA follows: TGTGCCAGCAGCTTAGTAGGGGGAAGGGAGCAGTACTTC. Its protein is CASSLVGGREQYF.

The CDR3 here is CASSLTGGEQFF. The DNA of the CDR3 is TGTGCCAGCAGCTTAACGGGAGGGGAGCAGTTCTTC. The rearrangement uses TRBV7-9 and TRBJ2-1; 8 positions agree with TRBD2. There are 12 residues in the CDR3. The germline CDR1 and CDR2 sequences are SEHNR and FQNEAQ (reference sequence). Germline trimming cut 2 bases from V and 10 bases from J; bases unmatched to any gene: 1. The whole variable domain, filled in from reference TRBV7-9 and TRBJ2-1, reads DTGVSQNPRHKITKRGQNVTFRCDPISEHNRLYWYRQTLGQGPEFLTYFQNEAQLEKSRLLSDRFSAERPKGSFSTLEIQRTEQGDSAMYLCASSLTGGEQFFGPGTRLTVL.

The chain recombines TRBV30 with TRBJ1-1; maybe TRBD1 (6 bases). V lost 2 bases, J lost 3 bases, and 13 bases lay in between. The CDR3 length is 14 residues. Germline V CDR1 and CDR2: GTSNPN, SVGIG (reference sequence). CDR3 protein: CAWSTTGGDTEAFF. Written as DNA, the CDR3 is TGTGCCTGGAGTACGACAGGAGGTGACACTGAAGCTTTCTTT. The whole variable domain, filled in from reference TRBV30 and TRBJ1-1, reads SQTIHQWPATLVQPVGSPLSLECTVEGTSNPNLYWYRQAAGRGLQLLFYSVGIGQISSEVPQNLSASRPQDRQFILSSKKLLLSDSGFYLCAWSTTGGDTEAFFGQGTRLTVV.

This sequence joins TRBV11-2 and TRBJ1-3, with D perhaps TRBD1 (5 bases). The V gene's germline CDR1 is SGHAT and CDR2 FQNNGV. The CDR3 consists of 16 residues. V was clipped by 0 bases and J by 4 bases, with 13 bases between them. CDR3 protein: CASSLEGSGTGNTIYF. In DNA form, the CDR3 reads TGTGCCAGCAGCTTAGAGGGGAGCGGGACGGGAAACACCATATATTTT.

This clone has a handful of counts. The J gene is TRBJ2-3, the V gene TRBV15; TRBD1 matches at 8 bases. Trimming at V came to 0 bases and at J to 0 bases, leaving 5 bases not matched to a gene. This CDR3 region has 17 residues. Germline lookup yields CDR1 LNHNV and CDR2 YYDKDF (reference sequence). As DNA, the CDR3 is TGTGCCACCAGCAGAGATGGACAGGGTCGTAGCACAGATACGCAGTATTTT. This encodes CATSRDGQGRSTDTQYF.